These T cell receptor beta chains were read from a single sample in a study of T cell responses to AZD1222 COVID-19 vaccine. Method: immunoSEQ multiplex PCR; TCRdb's copy keeps in-frame clones and lacks some. The data show tens of thousands of clones, 85% to 90% seen once. Here the sequenced sample was peripheral blood, taken on day 0 of AZD1222 vaccination. These receptors were taken from an adult in good health. The CDR3 runs from the conserved cysteine through the conserved F or W. The D gene is left open where the match is weak.

V,D,J,CDR3,DNA
TRBV27,TRBD1,TRBJ2-2,CASSWDRAIPGELFF,TGTGCCAGCAGCTGGGACAGGGCGATCCCCGGGGAGCTGTTTTTT
TRBV3-1/TRBV3-2,.,TRBJ1-5,CASSQGINQPQHF,TGTGCCAGCAGCCAAGGAATTAATCAGCCCCAGCATTTT
TRBV20-1,TRBD1,TRBJ1-1,CSAGVDRF,TGCAGTGCTGGAGTGGACAGGTTT
TRBV19,.,TRBJ2-2,CASSIGGWNTGELFF,TGTGCCAGTAGTATTGGGGGGTGGAACACCGGGGAGCTGTTTTTT
TRBV2,.,TRBJ2-7,CASSEWTGASSYEQYF,TGTGCCAGCAGTGAGTGGACGGGAGCCTCCTCCTACGAGCAGTACTTC
TRBV6-5,.,TRBJ1-4,CASSRTGSTNEKLFF,TGTGCCAGCAGTCGAACAGGATCAACTAATGAAAAACTGTTTTTT
TRBV10-1,TRBD2,TRBJ2-3,CASRSGRAGDTQYF,TGCGCCAGCAGAAGCGGGAGGGCCGGAGATACGCAGTATTTT
TRBV10-2,TRBD1,TRBJ1-2,CASSEVTGGRYGYTF,TGCGCCAGCAGTGAGGTGACAGGGGGACGGTATGGCTACACCTTC
TRBV5-1,TRBD2,TRBJ2-7,CASSPGTSGRVEQYF,TGCGCCAGCAGCCCTGGGACTAGCGGGAGGGTCGAGCAGTACTTC
TRBV5-1,.,TRBJ2-1,CASSLGQRLMRNEQFF,TGCGCCAGCAGCTTGGGACAGAGGTTGATGCGCAATGAGCAGTTCTTC
TRBV7-2,TRBD2,TRBJ2-1,CASSISPSGGAGWGEQFF,TGTGCCAGCAGCATTTCCCCAAGCGGGGGGGCCGGCTGGGGTGAGCAGTTCTTC
TRBV2,.,TRBJ1-2,CASSETGRGYTF,TGTGCCAGCAGTGAAACAGGGCGGGGCTACACCTTC
TRBV5-4,.,TRBJ2-7,CASSRDPSYEQYF,TGTGCCAGCAGTCGGGATCCCTCCTACGAGCAGTACTTC
TRBV27,TRBD2,TRBJ2-4,CASTSTSLAKNIQYF,TGTGCCAGCACCTCGACTAGCCTAGCCAAAAACATTCAGTACTTC
TRBV6-5,.,TRBJ2-7,CASSSGPGEQYF,TGTGCCAGCAGCTCCGGACCCGGGGAGCAGTACTTC